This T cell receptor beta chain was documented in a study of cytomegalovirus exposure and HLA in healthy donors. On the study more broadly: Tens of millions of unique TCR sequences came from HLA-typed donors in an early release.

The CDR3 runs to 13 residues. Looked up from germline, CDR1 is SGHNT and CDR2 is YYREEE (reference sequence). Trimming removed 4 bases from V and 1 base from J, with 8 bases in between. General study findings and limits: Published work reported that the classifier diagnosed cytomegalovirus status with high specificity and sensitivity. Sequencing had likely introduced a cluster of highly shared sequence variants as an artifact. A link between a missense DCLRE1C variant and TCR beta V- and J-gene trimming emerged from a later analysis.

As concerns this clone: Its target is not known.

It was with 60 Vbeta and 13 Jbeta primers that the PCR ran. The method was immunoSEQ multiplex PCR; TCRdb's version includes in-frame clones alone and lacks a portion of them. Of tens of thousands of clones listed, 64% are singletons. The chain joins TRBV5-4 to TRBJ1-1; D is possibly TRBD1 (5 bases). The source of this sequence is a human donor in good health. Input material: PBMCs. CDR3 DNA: TGTGCCAGCAGCATCGACAGGAACACTGAAGCTTTCTTT. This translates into CASSIDRNTEAFF.